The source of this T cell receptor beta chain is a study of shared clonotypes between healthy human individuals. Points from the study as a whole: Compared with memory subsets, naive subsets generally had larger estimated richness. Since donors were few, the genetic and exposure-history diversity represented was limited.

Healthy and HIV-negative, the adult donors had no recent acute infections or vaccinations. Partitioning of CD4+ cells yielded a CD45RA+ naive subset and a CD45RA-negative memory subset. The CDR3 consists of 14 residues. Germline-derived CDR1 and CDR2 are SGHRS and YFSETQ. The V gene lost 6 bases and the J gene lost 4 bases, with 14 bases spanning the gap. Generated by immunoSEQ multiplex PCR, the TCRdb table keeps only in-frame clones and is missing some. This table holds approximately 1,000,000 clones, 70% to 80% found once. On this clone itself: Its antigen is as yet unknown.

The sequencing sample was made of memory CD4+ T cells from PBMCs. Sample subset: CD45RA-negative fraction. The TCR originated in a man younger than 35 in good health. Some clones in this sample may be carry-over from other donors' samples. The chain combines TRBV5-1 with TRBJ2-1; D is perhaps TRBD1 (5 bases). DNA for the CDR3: TGCGCCAGCAACAGACAGTACGGATACAATGAGCAGTTCTTC. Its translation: CASNRQYGYNEQFF.